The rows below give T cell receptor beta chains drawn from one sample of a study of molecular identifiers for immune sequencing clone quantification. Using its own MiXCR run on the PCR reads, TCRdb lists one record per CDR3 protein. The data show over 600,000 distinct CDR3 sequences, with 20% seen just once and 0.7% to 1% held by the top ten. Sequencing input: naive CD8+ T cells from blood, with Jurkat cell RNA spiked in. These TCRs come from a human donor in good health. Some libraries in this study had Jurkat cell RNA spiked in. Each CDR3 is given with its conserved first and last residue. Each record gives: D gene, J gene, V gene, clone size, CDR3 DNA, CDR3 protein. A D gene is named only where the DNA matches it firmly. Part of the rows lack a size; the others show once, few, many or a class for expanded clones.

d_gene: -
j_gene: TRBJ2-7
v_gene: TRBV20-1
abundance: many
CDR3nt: TGCAGTGCTAGAGATGGTGGGGGACCTTCCTACGAGCAGTACTTC
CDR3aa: CSARDGGGPSYEQYF

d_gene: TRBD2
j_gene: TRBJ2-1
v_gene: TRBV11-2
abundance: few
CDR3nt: TGTGCCAGCAGCTCCCCCTCATTAGCGGGAGAGAGGTTATTCTCCTACAATGAGCAGTTCTTC
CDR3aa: CASSSPSLAGERLFSYNEQFF

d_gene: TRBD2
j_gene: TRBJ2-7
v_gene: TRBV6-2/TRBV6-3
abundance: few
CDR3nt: TGTGCCAGCAGTTATCCCGAGGGACTAGCGGGGCATATTGCCATCTACGAGCAGTACTTC
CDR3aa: CASSYPEGLAGHIAIYEQYF

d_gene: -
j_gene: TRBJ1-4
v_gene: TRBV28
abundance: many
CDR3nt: TGTGCCAGCAGACAACATCAGGGTACAACTAATGAAAAACTGTTTTTT
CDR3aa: CASRQHQGTTNEKLFF

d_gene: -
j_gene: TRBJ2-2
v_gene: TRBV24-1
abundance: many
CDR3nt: TGTGCCACCAGCCCAGGGGTCGGGGAGCTGTTTTTT
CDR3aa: CATSPGVGELFF

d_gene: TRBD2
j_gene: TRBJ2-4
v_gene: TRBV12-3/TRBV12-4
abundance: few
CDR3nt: TGTGCCAGCAGTTCGACACTAGCGGGAAGGGGCATTCAGTACTTC
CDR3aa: CASSSTLAGRGIQYF

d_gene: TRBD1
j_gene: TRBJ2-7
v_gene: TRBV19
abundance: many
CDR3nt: TGTGCCAGTAGTATAGGACAGGGGACAGCATACGAGCAGTACTTC
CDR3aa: CASSIGQGTAYEQYF

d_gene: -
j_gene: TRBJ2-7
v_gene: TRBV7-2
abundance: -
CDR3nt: TGTGCCAGCAGCTCCCCGATCCAAGCGGAATATTCCTACGAGCAGTACTTC
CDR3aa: CASSSPIQAEYSYEQYF

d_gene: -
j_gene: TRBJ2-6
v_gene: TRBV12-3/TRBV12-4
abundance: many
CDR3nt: TGTGCCAGCAGTTCCCTCGGGGATTCTGGGGCCAACGTCCTGACTTTC
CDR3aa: CASSSLGDSGANVLTF

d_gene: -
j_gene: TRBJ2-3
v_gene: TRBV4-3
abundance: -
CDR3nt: TGCGCCAGCAGCTACCTCAGGGGTTCGTTTGATACGCAGTATTTT
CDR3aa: CASSYLRGSFDTQYF

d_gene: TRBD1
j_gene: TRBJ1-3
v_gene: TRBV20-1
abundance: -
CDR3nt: TGCAGTGCTAGAGATGGGGTCAGAGGGGGCGGAAACACCATATATTTT
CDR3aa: CSARDGVRGGGNTIYF